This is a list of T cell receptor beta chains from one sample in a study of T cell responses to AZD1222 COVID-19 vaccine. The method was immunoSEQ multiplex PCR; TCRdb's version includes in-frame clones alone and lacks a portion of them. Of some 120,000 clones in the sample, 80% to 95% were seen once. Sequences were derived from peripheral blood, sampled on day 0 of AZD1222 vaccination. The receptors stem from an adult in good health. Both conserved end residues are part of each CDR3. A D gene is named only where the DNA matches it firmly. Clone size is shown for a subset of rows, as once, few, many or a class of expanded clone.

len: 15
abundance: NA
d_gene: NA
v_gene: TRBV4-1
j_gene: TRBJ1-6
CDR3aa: CASSQDAGGVTPLHF
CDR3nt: TGCGCCAGCAGCCAAGATGCGGGGGGGGTGACACCCCTCCACTTT

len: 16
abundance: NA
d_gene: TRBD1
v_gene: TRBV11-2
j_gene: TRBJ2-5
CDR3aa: CASSLGVTGSQETQYF
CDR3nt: TGTGCCAGCAGCTTAGGGGTGACAGGGTCCCAAGAGACCCAGTACTTC

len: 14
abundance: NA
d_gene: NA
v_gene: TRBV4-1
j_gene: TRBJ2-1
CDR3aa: CASSQERKVLRQFF
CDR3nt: TGCGCCAGCAGCCAAGAGAGGAAGGTTTTGAGGCAGTTCTTC

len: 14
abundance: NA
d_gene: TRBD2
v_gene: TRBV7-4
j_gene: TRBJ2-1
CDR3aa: CASSLTSGRHEQFF
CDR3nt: TGTGCCAGCAGCTTGACTAGCGGGAGGCATGAGCAGTTCTTC

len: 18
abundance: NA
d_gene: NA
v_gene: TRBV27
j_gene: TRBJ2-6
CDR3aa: CASSRRPLLSSGANVLTF
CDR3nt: TGTGCCAGCAGTCGGCGACCCCTACTAAGCTCTGGGGCCAACGTCCTGACTTTC

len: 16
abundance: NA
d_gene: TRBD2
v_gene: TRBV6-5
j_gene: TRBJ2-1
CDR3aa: CASSLTSGRPINEQFF
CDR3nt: TGTGCCAGCAGTTTGACTAGCGGGAGGCCGATCAATGAGCAGTTCTTC

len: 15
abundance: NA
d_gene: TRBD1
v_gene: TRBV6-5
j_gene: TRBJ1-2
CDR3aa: CASSSPGTGGGGYTF
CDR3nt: TGTGCCAGCAGTTCCCCCGGGACAGGGGGCGGAGGCTACACCTTC

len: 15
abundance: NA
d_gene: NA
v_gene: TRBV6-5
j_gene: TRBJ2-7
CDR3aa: CASRPLPTGSHEQYF
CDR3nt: TGTGCCAGCAGACCCCTTCCCACAGGGAGCCACGAGCAGTACTTC

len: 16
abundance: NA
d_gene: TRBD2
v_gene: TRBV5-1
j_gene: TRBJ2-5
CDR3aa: CASSGLQAGGGETQYF
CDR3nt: TGCGCCAGCAGCGGCCTTCAGGCGGGAGGGGGAGAGACCCAGTACTTC

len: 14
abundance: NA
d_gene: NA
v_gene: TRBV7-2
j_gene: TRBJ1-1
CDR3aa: CASSLLSGVTEAFF
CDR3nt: TGTGCCAGCAGCCTACTGTCAGGGGTCACTGAAGCTTTCTTT

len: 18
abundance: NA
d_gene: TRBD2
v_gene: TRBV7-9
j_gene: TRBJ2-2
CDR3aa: CASSFLAGTILNTGELFF
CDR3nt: TGTGCCAGCAGCTTCCTAGCGGGAACGATATTAAACACCGGGGAGCTGTTTTTT

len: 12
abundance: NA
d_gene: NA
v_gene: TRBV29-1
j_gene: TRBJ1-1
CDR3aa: CSVAGGYTEAFF
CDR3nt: TGCAGCGTTGCCGGCGGATACACTGAAGCTTTCTTT

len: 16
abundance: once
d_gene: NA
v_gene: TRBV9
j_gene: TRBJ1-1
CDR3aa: CASSVDPGGGGTEAFF
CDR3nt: TGTGCCAGCAGCGTAGACCCTGGGGGAGGAGGCACTGAAGCTTTCTTT

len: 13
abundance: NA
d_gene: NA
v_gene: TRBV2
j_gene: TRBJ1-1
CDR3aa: CASSDTWSTEAFF
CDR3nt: TGTGCCAGCAGTGACACCTGGAGCACTGAAGCTTTCTTT

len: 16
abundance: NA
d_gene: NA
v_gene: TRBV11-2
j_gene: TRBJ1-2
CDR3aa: CASSLAPTAFLYGYTF
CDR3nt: TGTGCCAGCAGCTTAGCCCCAACGGCGTTCCTCTATGGCTACACCTTC

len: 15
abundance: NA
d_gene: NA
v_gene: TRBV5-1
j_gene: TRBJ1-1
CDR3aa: CASSLDGVANTEAFF
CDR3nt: TGCGCCAGCAGCTTGGATGGGGTCGCGAACACTGAAGCTTTCTTT

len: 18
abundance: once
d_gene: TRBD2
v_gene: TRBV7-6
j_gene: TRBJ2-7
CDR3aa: CASSLRETGTSGAYEQYF
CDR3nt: TGTGCCAGCAGCTTAAGGGAGACCGGGACTAGCGGTGCCTACGAGCAGTACTTC

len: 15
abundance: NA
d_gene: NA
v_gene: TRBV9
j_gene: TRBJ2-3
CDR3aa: CASSVNIGPPDTQYF
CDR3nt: TGTGCCAGCAGCGTAAATATTGGGCCCCCAGATACGCAGTATTTT

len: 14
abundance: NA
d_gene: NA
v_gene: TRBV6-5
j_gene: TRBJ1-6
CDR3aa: CASSTSGFNSPLHF
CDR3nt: TGTGCCAGCAGTACCTCAGGGTTTAATTCACCCCTCCACTTT

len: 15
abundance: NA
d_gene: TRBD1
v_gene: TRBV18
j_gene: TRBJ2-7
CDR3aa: CASSLTGAVSYEQYF
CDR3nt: TGTGCCAGCTCACTTACAGGGGCCGTCTCCTACGAGCAGTACTTC

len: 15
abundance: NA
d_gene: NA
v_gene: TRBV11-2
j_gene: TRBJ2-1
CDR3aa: CASSLERASYNEQFF
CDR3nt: TGTGCCAGCAGCTTAGAACGGGCCTCCTACAATGAGCAGTTCTTC

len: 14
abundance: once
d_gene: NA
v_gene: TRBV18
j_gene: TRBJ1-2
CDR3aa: CASSLPGGNYGYTF
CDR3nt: TGTGCCAGCTCACTCCCGGGGGGAAACTATGGCTACACCTTC

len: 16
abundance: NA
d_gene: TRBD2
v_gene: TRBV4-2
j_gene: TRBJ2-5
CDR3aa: CASSLSGTSGKETQYF
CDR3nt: TGTGCCAGCAGCCTATCCGGGACTAGCGGGAAAGAGACCCAGTACTTC

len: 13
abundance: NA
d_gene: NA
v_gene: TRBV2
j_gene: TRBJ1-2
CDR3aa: CASSPRPLGGYTF
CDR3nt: TGTGCCAGCAGTCCCCGGCCCCTGGGGGGCTACACCTTC

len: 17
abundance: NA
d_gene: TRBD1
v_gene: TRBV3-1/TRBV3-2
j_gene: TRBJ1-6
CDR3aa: CASSQGIQGARDSPLHF
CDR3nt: TGTGCCAGCAGCCAAGGGATCCAGGGGGCGCGGGACTCACCCCTCCACTTT

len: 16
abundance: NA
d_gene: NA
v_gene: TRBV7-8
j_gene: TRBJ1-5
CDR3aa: CASSLLTRASNQPQHF
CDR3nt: TGTGCCAGCAGCCTACTAACACGGGCTAGCAATCAGCCCCAGCATTTT

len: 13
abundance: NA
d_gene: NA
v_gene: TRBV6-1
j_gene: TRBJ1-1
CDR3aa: CASSEAQGRLAFF
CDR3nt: TGTGCCAGCAGTGAAGCGCAAGGGCGTTTAGCTTTCTTT

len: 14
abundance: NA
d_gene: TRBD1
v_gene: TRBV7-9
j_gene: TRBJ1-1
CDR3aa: CASSQPGQGATAFF
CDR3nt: TGTGCCAGCAGCCAACCGGGACAGGGGGCGACGGCTTTCTTT

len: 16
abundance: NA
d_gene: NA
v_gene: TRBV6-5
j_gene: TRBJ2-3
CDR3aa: CASSSPTGWGTDTQYF
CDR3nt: TGTGCCAGCAGTTCCCCTACGGGGTGGGGCACAGATACGCAGTATTTT

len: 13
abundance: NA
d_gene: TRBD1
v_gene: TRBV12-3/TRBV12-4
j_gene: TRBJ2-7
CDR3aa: CASSLVGQARQYF
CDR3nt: TGTGCCAGCAGTTTAGTGGGACAGGCGCGGCAGTACTTC

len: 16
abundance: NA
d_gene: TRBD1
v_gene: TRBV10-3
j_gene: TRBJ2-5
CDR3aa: CAISESLRDRQETQYF
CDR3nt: TGTGCCATCAGTGAATCCCTCCGGGACAGACAAGAGACCCAGTACTTC

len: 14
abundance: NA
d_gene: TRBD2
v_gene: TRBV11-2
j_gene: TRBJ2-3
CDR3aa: CASSLGLAADTQYF
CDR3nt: TGTGCCAGCAGCTTGGGACTAGCCGCAGATACGCAGTATTTT

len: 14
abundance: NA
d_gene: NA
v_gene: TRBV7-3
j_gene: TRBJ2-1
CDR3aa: CASSLIAGKNEQFF
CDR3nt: TGTGCCAGCAGCTTAATTGCGGGGAAGAATGAGCAGTTCTTC

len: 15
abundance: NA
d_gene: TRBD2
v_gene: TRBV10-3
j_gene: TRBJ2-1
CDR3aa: CAIHDSLSGVQEQFF
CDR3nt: TGTGCCATCCACGATTCGCTTAGCGGGGTCCAAGAGCAGTTCTTC

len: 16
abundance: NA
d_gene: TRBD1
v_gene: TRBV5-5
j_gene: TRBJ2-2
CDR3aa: CASSPTDRENTGELFF
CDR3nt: TGTGCCAGCAGCCCAACGGACAGGGAGAACACCGGGGAGCTGTTTTTT